This TCR beta chain was recorded in a study of technical replicates of blood from a few donors. With 6 bases clipped from V and 2 bases from J, the junction kept 4 bases outside the gene matches. This CDR3 region has 16 residues. Germline V gene lookup returns CDR1 SNHLY and CDR2 FYNNEI. Produced via immunoSEQ multiplex PCR; TCRdb's table is partial and in-frame only. This sample carries more than 65,000 clones, 95% to 97% of them seen once, and the ten largest clones take around 0.33%. The sample was T cells isolated from PBMCs. The V gene is TRBV2, the J gene TRBJ2-1; 13 nucleotides agree with TRBD2. The receptor was isolated from a human donor in good health. The CDR3 bases are TGTGCCAGCAGGGGACTAGCGGGGAACCCCTACAATGAGCAGTTCTTC. Amino acid sequence: CASRGLAGNPYNEQFF.